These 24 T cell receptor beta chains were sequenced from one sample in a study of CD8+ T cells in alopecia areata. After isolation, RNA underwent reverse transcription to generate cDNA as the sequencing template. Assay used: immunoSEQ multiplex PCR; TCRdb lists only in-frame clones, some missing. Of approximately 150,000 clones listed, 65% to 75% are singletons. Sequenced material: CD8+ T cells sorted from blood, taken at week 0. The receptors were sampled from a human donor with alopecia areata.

The CDR3 nucleotides read TGTGCCAGCAGCTTATCAGGGTCTAGGGGCAATCAGCCCCAGCATTTT. It specifies CASSLSGSRGNQPQHF. The J gene is TRBJ1-5, the V gene TRBV7-9, with D perhaps TRBD1 (5 bases). The CDR3 extends over 16 amino acids. Germline CDR1 is SEHNR and CDR2 is FQNEAQ (reference sequence). The V end lost 2 bases, the J end lost 2 bases, and 13 bases lay between the germline ends. The entire variable domain, with the rest obtained from reference TRBV7-9 and TRBJ1-5, is as follows: DTGVSQNPRHKITKRGQNVTFRCDPISEHNRLYWYRQTLGQGPEFLTYFQNEAQLEKSRLLSDRFSAERPKGSFSTLEIQRTEQGDSAMYLCASSLSGSRGNQPQHFGDGTRLSIL.

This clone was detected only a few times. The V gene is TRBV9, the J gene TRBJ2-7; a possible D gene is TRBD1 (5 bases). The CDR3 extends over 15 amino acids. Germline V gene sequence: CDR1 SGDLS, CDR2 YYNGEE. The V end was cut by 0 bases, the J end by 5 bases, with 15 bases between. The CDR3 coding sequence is TGTGCCAGCAGCGTAGTCGGCAGGGCCATGGACGAGCAGTACTTC. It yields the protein CASSVVGRAMDEQYF.

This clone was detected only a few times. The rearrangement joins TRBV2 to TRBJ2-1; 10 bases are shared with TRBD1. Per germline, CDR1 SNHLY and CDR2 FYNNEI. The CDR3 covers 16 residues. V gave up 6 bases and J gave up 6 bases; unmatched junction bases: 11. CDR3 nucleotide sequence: TGTGCCAGCAGCGGGATTGACAGGGGGCGCCTCAATGAGCAGTTCTTC. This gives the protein CASSGIDRGRLNEQFF. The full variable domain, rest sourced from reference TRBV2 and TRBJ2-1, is EPEVTQTPSHQVTQMGQEVILRCVPISNHLYFYWYRQILGQKVEFLVSFYNNEISEKSEIFDDQFSVERPDGSNFTLKIRSTKLEDSAMYFCASSGIDRGRLNEQFFGPGTRLTVL.

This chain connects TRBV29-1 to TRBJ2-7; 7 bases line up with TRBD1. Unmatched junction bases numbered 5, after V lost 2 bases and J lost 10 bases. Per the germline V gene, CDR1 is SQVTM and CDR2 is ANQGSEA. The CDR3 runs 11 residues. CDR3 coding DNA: TGCAGCGTTGAACACAGGGGTAGACAGTACTTC. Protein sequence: CSVEHRGRQYF.

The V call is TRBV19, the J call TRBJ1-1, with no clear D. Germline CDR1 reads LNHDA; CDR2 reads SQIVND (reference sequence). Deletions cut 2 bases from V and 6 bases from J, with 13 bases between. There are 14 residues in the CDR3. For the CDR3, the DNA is TGTGCCAGTAGTATATCAAGGGCGGTGTCTGAAGCTTTCTTT. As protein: CASSISRAVSEAFF. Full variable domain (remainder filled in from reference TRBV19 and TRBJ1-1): DGGITQSPKYLFRKEGQNVTLSCEQNLNHDAMYWYRQDPGQGLRLIYYSQIVNDFQKGDIAEGYSVSREKKESFPLTVTSAQKNPTAFYLCASSISRAVSEAFFGQGTRLTVV.

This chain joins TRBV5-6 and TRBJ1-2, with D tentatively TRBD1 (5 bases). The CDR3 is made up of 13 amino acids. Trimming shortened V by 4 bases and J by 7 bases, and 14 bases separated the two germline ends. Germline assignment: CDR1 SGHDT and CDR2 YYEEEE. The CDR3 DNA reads TGTGCCAGCAGCAACATAGGGGTTCTTGGCTACACCTTC. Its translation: CASSNIGVLGYTF.

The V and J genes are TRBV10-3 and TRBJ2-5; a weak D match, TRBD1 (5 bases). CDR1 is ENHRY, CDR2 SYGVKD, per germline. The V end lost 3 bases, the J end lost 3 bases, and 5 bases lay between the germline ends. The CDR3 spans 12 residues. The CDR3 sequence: CAISEGEETQYF. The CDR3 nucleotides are TGTGCCATCAGTGAAGGGGAAGAGACCCAGTACTTC.

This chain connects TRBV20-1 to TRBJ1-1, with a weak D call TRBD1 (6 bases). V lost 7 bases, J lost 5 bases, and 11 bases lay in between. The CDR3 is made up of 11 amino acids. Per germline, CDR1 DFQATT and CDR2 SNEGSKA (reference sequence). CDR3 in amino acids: CSGLQGTEAFF. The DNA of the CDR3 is TGCAGTGGCTTACAGGGAACTGAAGCTTTCTTT.

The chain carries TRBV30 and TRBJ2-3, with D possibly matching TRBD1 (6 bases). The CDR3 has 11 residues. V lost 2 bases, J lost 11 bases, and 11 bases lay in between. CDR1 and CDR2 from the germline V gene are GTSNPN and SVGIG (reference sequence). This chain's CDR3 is CAWSSETGQYF. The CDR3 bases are TGTGCCTGGAGTTCCGAGACAGGGCAGTATTTT.

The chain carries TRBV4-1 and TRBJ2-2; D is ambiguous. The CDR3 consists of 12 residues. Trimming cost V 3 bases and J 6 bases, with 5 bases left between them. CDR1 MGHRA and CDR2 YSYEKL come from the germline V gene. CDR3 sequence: CASSHVAGELFF. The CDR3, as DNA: TGCGCCAGCAGCCACGTAGCCGGGGAGCTGTTTTTT.

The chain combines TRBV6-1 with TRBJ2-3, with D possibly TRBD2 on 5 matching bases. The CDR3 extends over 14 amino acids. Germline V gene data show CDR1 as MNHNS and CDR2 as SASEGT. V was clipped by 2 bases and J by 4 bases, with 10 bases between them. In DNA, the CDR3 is TGTGCCAGCAGTGAAAGGATCGGGGCAGATACGCAGTATTTT. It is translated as CASSERIGADTQYF.

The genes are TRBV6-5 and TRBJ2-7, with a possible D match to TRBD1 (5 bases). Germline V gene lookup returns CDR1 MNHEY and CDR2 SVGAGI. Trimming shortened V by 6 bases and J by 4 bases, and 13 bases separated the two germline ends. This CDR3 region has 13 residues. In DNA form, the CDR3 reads TGTGCCAGCAGGTTAGGGGTACTATACGAGCAGTACTTC. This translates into CASRLGVLYEQYF.

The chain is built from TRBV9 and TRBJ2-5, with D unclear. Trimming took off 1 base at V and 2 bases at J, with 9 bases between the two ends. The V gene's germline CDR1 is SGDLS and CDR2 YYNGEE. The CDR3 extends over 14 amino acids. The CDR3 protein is CASSVYSGQETQYF. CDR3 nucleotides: TGTGCCAGCAGCGTATATTCAGGACAAGAGACCCAGTACTTC.

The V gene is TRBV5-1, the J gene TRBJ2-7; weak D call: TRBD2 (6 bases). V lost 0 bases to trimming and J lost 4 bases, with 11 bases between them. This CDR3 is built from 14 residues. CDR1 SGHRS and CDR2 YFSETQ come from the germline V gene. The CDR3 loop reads CASSLDPGRYEQYF. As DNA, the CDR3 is TGCGCCAGCAGCTTGGATCCGGGGAGGTACGAGCAGTACTTC.

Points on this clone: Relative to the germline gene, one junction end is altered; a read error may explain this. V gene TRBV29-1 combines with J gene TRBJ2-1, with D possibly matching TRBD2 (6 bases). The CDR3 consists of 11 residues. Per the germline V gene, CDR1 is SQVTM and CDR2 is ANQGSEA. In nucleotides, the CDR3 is TGCAGCGTCGCATTCGGGGGTGAGCTGTTCTTC. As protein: CSVAFGGELFF.

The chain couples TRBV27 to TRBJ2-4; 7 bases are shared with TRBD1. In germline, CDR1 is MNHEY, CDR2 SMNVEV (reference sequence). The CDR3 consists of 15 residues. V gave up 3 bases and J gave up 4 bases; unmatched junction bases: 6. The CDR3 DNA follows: TGTGCCAGCAGTTTGGCAGGGGGAACGAAAAACATTCAGTACTTC. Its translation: CASSLAGGTKNIQYF.

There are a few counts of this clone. CDR3 nucleotides: TGTGCCAGCAGCCTGGGGTCTCGTTCACCCCTCCACTTT. Its protein product is CASSLGSRSPLHF. The chain employs TRBV27 and TRBJ1-6; D not resolved. This CDR3 has 13 residues. V lost 6 bases and J 9 bases, leaving 12 bases between the germline ends. Germline loops: CDR1 MNHEY, CDR2 SMNVEV (reference sequence).

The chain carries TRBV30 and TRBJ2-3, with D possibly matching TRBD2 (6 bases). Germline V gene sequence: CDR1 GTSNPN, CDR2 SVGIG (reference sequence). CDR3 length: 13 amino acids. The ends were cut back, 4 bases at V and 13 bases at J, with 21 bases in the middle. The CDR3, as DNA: TGTGCCTGGACCCCCGCTAGCTTTTCGGGAGAGTATTTT. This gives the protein CAWTPASFSGEYF.

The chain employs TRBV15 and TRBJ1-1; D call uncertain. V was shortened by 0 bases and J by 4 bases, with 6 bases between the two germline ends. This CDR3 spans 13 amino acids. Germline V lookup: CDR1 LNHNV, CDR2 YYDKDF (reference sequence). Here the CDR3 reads CATSREWGTEAFF. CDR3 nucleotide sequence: TGTGCCACCAGCAGAGAGTGGGGCACTGAAGCTTTCTTT.

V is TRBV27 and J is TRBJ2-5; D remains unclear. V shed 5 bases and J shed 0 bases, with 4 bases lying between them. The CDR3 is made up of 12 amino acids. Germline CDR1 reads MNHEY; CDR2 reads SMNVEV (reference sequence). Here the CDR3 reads CASSLYQETQYF. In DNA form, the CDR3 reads TGTGCCAGCAGTCTGTACCAAGAGACCCAGTACTTC.

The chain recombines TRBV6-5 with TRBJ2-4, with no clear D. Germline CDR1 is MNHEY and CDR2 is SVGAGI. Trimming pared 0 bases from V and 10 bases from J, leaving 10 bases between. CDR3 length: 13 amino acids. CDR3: CASSYSSLDIQYF. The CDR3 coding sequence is TGTGCCAGCAGTTACTCCTCTCTCGATATTCAGTACTTC.

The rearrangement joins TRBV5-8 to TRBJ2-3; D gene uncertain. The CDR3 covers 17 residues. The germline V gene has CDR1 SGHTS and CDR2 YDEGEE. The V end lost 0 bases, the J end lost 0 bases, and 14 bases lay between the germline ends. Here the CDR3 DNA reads TGTGCCAGCAGCTTGGGGGCCCGGGCAGAGAGCACAGATACGCAGTATTTT. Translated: CASSLGARAESTDTQYF.

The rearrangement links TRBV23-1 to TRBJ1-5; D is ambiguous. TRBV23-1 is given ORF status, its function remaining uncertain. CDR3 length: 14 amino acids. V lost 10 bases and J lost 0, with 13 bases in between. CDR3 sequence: CANLVGCSNQPQHF. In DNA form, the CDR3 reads TGCGCCAACTTGGTGGGGTGTAGCAATCAGCCCCAGCATTTT.

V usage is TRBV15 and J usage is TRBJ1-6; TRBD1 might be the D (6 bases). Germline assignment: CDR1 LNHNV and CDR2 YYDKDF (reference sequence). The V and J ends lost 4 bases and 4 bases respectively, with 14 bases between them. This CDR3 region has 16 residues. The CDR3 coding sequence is TGTGCCACCAGCACCACCGACAGGAGGTATAATTCACCCCTCCACTTT. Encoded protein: CATSTTDRRYNSPLHF.